This is a list of T cell receptor beta chains from one sample in a study of control samples from healthy donors and cancer patients. The repertoire was sequenced with immunoSEQ multiplex PCR; TCRdb's copy has only in-frame clones and lacks some. This table holds 55,000 to 90,000 clones, under 90% found once. The source material was blood. The receptors stem from a man aged 50 or older in good health. Both conserved end residues are part of each CDR3. The D gene is left open where the match is weak. Clone sizes are given selectively: once, few, many, or a class where the clone is expanded.

>TRBJ1-6|.|once|TRBV2
CASSEATAYSPLHF
TGTGCCAGCAGTGAAGCAACGGCTTATTCACCCCTCCACTTT
>TRBJ1-3|.|.|TRBV5-1
CASRLTGLGNTIYF
TGCGCCAGCAGACTAACAGGGTTGGGAAACACCATATATTTT
>TRBJ2-1|TRBD1|.|TRBV28
CASSTPETGRFNEQFF
TGTGCCAGCAGTACCCCTGAGACAGGGAGATTCAATGAGCAGTTCTTC
>TRBJ2-2|TRBD2|.|TRBV19
CASSIDSAGGLNTGELFF
TGTGCCAGTAGTATAGATTCAGCGGGGGGCTTGAACACCGGGGAGCTGTTTTTT
>TRBJ2-1|.|.|TRBV13
CASSLTNNEQFF
TGTGCCAGCAGCCTAACAAACAATGAGCAGTTCTTC
>TRBJ2-5|.|.|TRBV15
CATSRSLQETQYF
TGTGCCACCAGCAGATCCCTTCAGGAGACCCAGTACTTC
>TRBJ2-2|.|.|TRBV19
CASSIALPGELFF
TGTGCCAGTAGTATAGCTTTACCCGGGGAGCTGTTTTTT
>TRBJ2-7|TRBD1|few|TRBV6-5
CASTSGEGASYEQYF
TGTGCCAGCACCTCTGGAGAGGGGGCCTCCTACGAGCAGTACTTC
>TRBJ1-2|.|.|TRBV29-1
CSALTGYGYTF
TGCAGCGCCTTAACTGGCTATGGCTACACCTTC
>TRBJ2-1|TRBD2|many|TRBV7-9
CASSSQRGMFF
TGTGCCAGCAGCTCCCAGCGGGGAATGTTCTTC
>TRBJ1-1|TRBD1|.|TRBV12-3/TRBV12-4
CASSRGVTEAFF
TGTGCCAGCAGCAGGGGGGTCACTGAAGCTTTCTTT